This is a list of T cell receptor beta chains from one sample in a study of T cells in Graves' hyperthyroidism and ophthalmopathy. TCRdb re-analysed the multiplex PCR reads in MiXCR, keeping a single row per CDR3 protein. This sample has around 350,000 distinct CDR3 sequences; 19% occur once, and the top ten carry 3.7%. The sample was blood. The receptors here all came from a woman aged 18-29 years with Graves' hyperthyroidism. CDR3s include the opening cysteine and the closing phenylalanine or tryptophan. Fields, in order: D gene, V gene, J gene, clone size, CDR3 DNA, CDR3 protein. The D gene is left open where the match is weak. Rows may omit the clone size; those that give it use once, few, many or a size class.

TRBD1,TRBV24-1,TRBJ1-5,many,TGTGCCACCAGTGATTCAGGACAGGGGGCGAGCAATCAGCCCCAGCATTTT,CATSDSGQGASNQPQHF
.,TRBV12-3/TRBV12-4,TRBJ1-2,many,TGTGCCAGCACCCCGGGACCGTACTTGAGTGACTACACCTTC,CASTPGPYLSDYTF
TRBD1,TRBV2,TRBJ1-1,few,TGTGCCAGCGGGGGACCCCGGGACAGATCTATGAACACTGAAGCTTTCTTT,CASGGPRDRSMNTEAFF
.,TRBV24-1,TRBJ2-7,.,TGTGCCACCAGTGCTCCACAACAGGGATCTTACGAGCAGTACTTC,CATSAPQQGSYEQYF
TRBD1,TRBV2,TRBJ2-4,many,TGTGCCAGCAGTGCCGACAGGGAAAACATTCAGTACTTC,CASSADRENIQYF
.,TRBV10-3,TRBJ2-5,many,TGTGCCATCCGACCGGCAGCCGAAGAGACCCAGTACTTC,CAIRPAAEETQYF
TRBD1,TRBV12-3/TRBV12-4,TRBJ1-1,.,TGTGCCAGCAGAATACTGACAGGGCCGAACACTGAAGCTTTCTTT,CASRILTGPNTEAFF
TRBD2,TRBV12-5,TRBJ2-5,.,TGTGCTAGTGGTTTTGGGTTAGCGGGGGAAGAGTCCCAGTACTTC,CASGFGLAGEESQYF
.,TRBV5-1,TRBJ1-1,.,TGCGCCAGCAGCTTGCAGGGACTGGACACTGAAGCTTTCTTT,CASSLQGLDTEAFF
.,TRBV15,TRBJ2-2,many,TGTGCCACCGGTAGTTGGGCAGGGGATACCGGGGAGCTGTTTTTT,CATGSWAGDTGELFF
.,TRBV7-2,TRBJ1-2,once,TGTGCCCGCAGCTTAGGGCTCCCAACCGTGGGTTACACCTTC,CARSLGLPTVGYTF
TRBD1,TRBV5-8,TRBJ1-5,few,TGTGCCAGCGCTGCAGGGACAGGGGGAAATCAGCCCCAGCATTTT,CASAAGTGGNQPQHF
TRBD1,TRBV28,TRBJ2-6,many,TGTGCCAGCAGTCCCAGGCTTTGGGGGACAGCGTCTGGGGCCAACGTCCTGACTTTC,CASSPRLWGTASGANVLTF
.,TRBV5-1,TRBJ1-2,many,TGCGCCAGCAGCATTCGATCGGACGGAAAACTTGGCTACACCTTC,CASSIRSDGKLGYTF
TRBD1,TRBV6-1,TRBJ1-2,many,TGTGCCAGCAGTCGGGACAGGAACCACTATGGCTACACCTTC,CASSRDRNHYGYTF
.,TRBV6-5,TRBJ2-5,many,TGTGCCAGCAGTTACTCGAAGGGAGGTTGGGACCAAGAGACCCAGTACTTC,CASSYSKGGWDQETQYF
.,TRBV11-2,TRBJ1-4,many,TGTGCCAGCAGCTTAGAGTTTGCAACTAATGAAAAACTGTTTTTT,CASSLEFATNEKLFF
TRBD2,TRBV7-2,TRBJ2-5,.,TGTGCCAGCAGTTCCCCTGGGCGGGAGGCAGGGGCCCAGTACTTC,CASSSPGREAGAQYF
TRBD1,TRBV29-1,TRBJ1-1,many,TGCAGCGTTGGGTCGCTGGGGACAGGGGCCCAGGGGGCTTTCTTT,CSVGSLGTGAQGAFF
.,TRBV2,TRBJ1-1,many,TGTGCCAGCAGTCCTTATCATCGGGGCCTGGGCACTGAAGCTTTCTTT,CASSPYHRGLGTEAFF
.,TRBV6-1,TRBJ1-2,many,TGTGCCAGCAGCCCAGGGACGAGGGCTGGGGGCTACACCTTC,CASSPGTRAGGYTF
.,TRBV13,TRBJ2-7,many,TGTGCCAGCAGCTTTTCGGTCATTAGCTCCTACGAGCAGTACTTC,CASSFSVISSYEQYF
TRBD2,TRBV5-1,TRBJ2-5,many,TGCGCCAGCAGCACGGGTTCGACTAGCGGGCAAGAGACCCAGTACTTC,CASSTGSTSGQETQYF
.,TRBV11-2,TRBJ2-3,few,TGTGCCAGCAGCTCACCCGGCGATAGGTACCTCGGTACGCAGTATTTT,CASSSPGDRYLGTQYF
.,TRBV6-5,TRBJ1-6,many,TGTGCCAGCAGTTCCTCTGGGGCCTCCGATTCACCCCTCCACTTT,CASSSSGASDSPLHF
TRBD2,TRBV11-2,TRBJ2-3,.,TGTGCCAGCAGCTCGCAAGCGGGAATCGCAGATACGCAGTATTTT,CASSSQAGIADTQYF
TRBD1,TRBV19,TRBJ1-5,.,TGTGCCAGTAGTCAACGACAGGGAGTTAGCAATCAGCCCCAGCATTTT,CASSQRQGVSNQPQHF
TRBD1,TRBV29-1,TRBJ2-2,few,TGCAGCGGCAGGGGGTTGGCCGGGGAGCTGTTTTTT,CSGRGLAGELFF
.,TRBV25-1,TRBJ1-1,many,TGTGCCACTGGGACGGGGATGAACACTGAAGCTTTCTTT,CATGTGMNTEAFF
.,TRBV12-3/TRBV12-4,TRBJ2-7,many,TGTGCCAGCACCCCACGGGCCTCCTACGGGCAGTACTTC,CASTPRASYGQYF
.,TRBV11-2,TRBJ2-5,.,TGTGCCAGCAGCCCCCTAGCAGGGGCGTATAACCAAGAGACCCAGTACTTC,CASSPLAGAYNQETQYF
.,TRBV7-9,TRBJ1-1,many,TGTGCCAGCAGCTCGGGCCGTGAAGCTTTCTTT,CASSSGREAFF
.,TRBV9,TRBJ1-1,.,TGTGCCAGCAGCGTAGCGGTTTATTTCACTGAAGCTTTCTTT,CASSVAVYFTEAFF
.,TRBV6-1,TRBJ1-1,.,TGTGCCACCGTAGGGGGTTACACTGAAGCTTTCTTT,CATVGGYTEAFF
.,TRBV6-1,TRBJ2-7,.,TGTGCCAGCACCCCCGCCGGGCCTCTGGGGGAGCAGTACTTC,CASTPAGPLGEQYF
.,TRBV11-2,TRBJ2-7,many,TGTGCCAGCAGCTTAGGGAGACTTCCCGGATCCTACGAGCAGTACTTC,CASSLGRLPGSYEQYF
TRBD2,TRBV18,TRBJ2-5,few,TGTGCCAGCTCACCCAGCGGGGTTCAGATGGGGGAGACCCAGTACTTC,CASSPSGVQMGETQYF
.,TRBV29-1,TRBJ1-2,many,TGCAGCGTTGCCGGGATTGCCTATGGCTACACCTTC,CSVAGIAYGYTF
TRBD2,TRBV11-1,TRBJ2-1,.,TGTGCCAGCAGCGCCCGACCGGGGGACTACTCCTACAATGAGCAGTTCTTC,CASSARPGDYSYNEQFF
.,TRBV5-1,TRBJ2-5,many,TGCGCCAGCAGCTTGGGTTCGCCTTTACAAGAGACCCAGTACTTC,CASSLGSPLQETQYF
.,TRBV10-3,TRBJ1-2,many,TGTGCCATCAGTGAACGGGACTCCAGCCCGGGCTACACCTTC,CAISERDSSPGYTF
.,TRBV2,TRBJ1-1,many,TGTGCCGGATCTAAGAGGGGAGAGACTGAAGCTTTCTTT,CAGSKRGETEAFF
.,TRBV24-1,TRBJ1-1,.,TGTGCCACCAGTACAGAGGGATCCACTGAAGCTTTCTTT,CATSTEGSTEAFF
.,TRBV4-1,TRBJ2-6,few,TGCGCCAGCAGCCAAGATTCCCAGGTGGGCTCTGGGGCCAACGTCCTGACTTTC,CASSQDSQVGSGANVLTF
TRBD1,TRBV28,TRBJ1-1,many,TGTGCCAGCACCGCGGACAGGGCGAACACTGAAGCTTTCTTT,CASTADRANTEAFF
.,TRBV4-2,TRBJ2-1,many,TGTGCCAGCAGCCAAGGGGCTATTGAGCAGTTCTTC,CASSQGAIEQFF